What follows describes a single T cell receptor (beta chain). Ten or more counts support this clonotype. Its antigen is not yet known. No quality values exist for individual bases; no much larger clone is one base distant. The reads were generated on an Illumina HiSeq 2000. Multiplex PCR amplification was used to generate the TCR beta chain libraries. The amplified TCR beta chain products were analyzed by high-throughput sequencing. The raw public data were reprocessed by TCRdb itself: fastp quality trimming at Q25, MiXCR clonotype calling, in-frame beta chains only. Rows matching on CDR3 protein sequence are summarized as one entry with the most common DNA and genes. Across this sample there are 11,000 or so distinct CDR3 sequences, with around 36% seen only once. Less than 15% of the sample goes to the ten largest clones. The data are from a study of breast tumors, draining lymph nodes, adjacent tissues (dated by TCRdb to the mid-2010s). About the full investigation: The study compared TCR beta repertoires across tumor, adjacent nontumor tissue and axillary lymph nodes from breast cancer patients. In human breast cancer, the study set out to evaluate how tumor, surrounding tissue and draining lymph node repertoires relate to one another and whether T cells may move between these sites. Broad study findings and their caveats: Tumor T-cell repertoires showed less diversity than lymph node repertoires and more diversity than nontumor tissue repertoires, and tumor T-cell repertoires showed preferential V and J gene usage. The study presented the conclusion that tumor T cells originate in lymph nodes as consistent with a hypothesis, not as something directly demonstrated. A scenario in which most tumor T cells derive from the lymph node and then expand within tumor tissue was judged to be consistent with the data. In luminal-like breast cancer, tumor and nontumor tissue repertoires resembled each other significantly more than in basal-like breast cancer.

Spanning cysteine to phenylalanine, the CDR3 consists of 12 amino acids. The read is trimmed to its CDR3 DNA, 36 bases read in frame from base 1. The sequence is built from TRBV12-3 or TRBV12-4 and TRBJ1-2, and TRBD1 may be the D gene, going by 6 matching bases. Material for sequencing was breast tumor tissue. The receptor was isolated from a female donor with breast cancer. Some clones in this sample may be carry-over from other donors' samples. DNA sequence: TGTGCGTGCGGGGGGCATGGCTATGGCTACACCTTC. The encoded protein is CACGGHGYGYTF.